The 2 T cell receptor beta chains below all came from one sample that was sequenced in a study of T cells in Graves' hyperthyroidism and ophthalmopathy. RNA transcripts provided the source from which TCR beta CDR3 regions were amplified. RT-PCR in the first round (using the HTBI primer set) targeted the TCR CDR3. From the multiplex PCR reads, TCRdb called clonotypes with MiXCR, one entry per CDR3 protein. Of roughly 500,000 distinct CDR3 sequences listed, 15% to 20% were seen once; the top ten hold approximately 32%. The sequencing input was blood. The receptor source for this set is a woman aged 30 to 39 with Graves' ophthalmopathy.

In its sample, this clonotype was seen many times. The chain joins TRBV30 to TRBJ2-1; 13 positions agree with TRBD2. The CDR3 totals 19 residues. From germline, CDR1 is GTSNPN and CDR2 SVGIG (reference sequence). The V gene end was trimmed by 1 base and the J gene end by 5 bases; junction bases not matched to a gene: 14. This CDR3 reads CAWSGTSGSKLVRDNEQFF. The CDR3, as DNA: TGTGCCTGGAGTGGGACTAGCGGGAGTAAGTTGGTCCGGGACAATGAGCAGTTCTTC. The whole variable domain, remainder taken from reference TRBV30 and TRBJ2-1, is SQTIHQWPATLVQPVGSPLSLECTVEGTSNPNLYWYRQAAGRGLQLLFYSVGIGQISSEVPQNLSASRPQDRQFILSSKKLLLSDSGFYLCAWSGTSGSKLVRDNEQFFGPGTRLTVL.

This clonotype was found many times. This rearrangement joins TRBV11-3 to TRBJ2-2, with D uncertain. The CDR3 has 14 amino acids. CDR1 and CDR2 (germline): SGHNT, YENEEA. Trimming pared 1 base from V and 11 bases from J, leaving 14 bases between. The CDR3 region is CASSLGVGRNELFF. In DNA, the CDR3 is TGTGCCAGCAGCTTAGGGGTCGGTAGAAATGAGCTGTTTTTT. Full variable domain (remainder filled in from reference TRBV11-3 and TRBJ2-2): EAGVVQSPRYKIIEKKQPVAFWCNPISGHNTLYWYLQNLGQGPELLIRYENEEAVDDSQLPKDRFSAERLKGVDSTLKIQPAELGDSAVYLCASSLGVGRNELFFGEGSRLTVL.